Ten or more counts support the clone carrying this TCR beta chain. Losses at the gene ends were 6 bases for V and 5 bases for J; bases not matched to a gene: 8. In germline, CDR1 is SQVTM, CDR2 ANQGSEA. The CDR3 covers 14 residues. This specimen belongs to a study of neurological immune-mediated disorders. TCRdb re-derived calls from the 5' RACE reads in MiXCR, one entry per CDR3 protein. The repertoire consists of around 100,000 distinct CDR3 sequences, with 10% to 12% occurring once and the leading ten covering approximately 3.1%. Time point indicated: longitudinal time-point 3. Unsorted libraries were derived from 2 million PBMCs stored at -80 C.

Material: PBMCs. The sequence came from a female donor with HTLV-1-associated myelopathy (HAM/TSP). The chain couples TRBV29-1 to TRBJ2-2, with 8 bases matching TRBD1. CDR3 coding DNA: TGCAGCGTAGTGACAGGGGTGGGGACCGGGGAGCTGTTTTTT. It codes for CSVVTGVGTGELFF.